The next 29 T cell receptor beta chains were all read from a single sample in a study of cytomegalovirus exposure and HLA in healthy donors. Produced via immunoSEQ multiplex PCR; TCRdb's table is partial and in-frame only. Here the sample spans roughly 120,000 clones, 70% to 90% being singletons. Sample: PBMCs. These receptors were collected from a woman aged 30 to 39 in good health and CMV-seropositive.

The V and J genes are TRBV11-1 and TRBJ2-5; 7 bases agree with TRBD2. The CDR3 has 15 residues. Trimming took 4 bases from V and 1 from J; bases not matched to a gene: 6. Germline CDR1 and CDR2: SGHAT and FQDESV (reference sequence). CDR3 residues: CASSSEGTIQETQYF. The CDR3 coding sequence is TGTGCCAGCAGCTCGGAGGGGACTATCCAAGAGACCCAGTACTTC.

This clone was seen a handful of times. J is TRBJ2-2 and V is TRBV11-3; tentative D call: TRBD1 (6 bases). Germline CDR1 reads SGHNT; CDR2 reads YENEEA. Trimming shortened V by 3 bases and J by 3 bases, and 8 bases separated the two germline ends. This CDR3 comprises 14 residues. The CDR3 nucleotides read TGTGCCAGCAGCTTGACAGGTTACACCGGGGAGCTGTTTTTT. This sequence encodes CASSLTGYTGELFF.

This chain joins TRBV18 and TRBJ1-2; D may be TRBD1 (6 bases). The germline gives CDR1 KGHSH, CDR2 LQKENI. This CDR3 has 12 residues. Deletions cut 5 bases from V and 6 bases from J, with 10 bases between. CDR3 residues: CASSTTGDGYTF. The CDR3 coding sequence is TGTGCCAGCTCAACGACAGGAGATGGCTACACCTTC.

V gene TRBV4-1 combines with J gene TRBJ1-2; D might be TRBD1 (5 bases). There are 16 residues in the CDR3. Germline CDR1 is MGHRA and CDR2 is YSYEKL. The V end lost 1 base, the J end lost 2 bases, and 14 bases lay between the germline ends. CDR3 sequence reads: CASSQVRTRSNYGYTF. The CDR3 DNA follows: TGCGCCAGCAGCCAAGTCCGGACACGGTCAAACTATGGCTACACCTTC.

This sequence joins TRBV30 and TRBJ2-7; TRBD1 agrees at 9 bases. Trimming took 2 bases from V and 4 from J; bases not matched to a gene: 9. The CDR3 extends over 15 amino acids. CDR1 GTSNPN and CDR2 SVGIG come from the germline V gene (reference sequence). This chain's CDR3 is CAWSFQTGGEYEQYF. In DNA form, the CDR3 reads TGTGCCTGGAGTTTCCAGACAGGGGGGGAATACGAGCAGTACTTC.

The CDR3 nucleotides are TGTGCCAGCAGCGTAACAGCGGGAAGGGTCGAGCAGTACTTC. Its translation is CASSVTAGRVEQYF. J is TRBJ2-7 and V is TRBV9; TRBD2 matches 7 bases. V lost 1 base and J lost 6; bases outside the gene matches: 7. From germline, CDR1 is SGDLS and CDR2 YYNGEE. The CDR3 extends over 14 amino acids. Using reference TRBV9 and TRBJ2-7 for the parts outside the CDR3, the full variable domain is DSGVTQTPKHLITATGQRVTLRCSPRSGDLSVYWYQQSLDQGLQFLIQYYNGEERAKGNILERFSAQQFPDLHSELNLSSLELGDSALYFCASSVTAGRVEQYFGPGTRLTVT.

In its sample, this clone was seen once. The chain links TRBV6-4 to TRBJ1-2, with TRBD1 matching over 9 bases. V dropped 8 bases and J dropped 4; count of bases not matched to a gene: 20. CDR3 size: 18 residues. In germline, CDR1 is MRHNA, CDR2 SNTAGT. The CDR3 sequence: CASDLNCRPGTGSYGYTF. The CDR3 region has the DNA TGTGCCAGCGACCTTAACTGCCGTCCCGGGACAGGGAGCTATGGCTACACCTTC.

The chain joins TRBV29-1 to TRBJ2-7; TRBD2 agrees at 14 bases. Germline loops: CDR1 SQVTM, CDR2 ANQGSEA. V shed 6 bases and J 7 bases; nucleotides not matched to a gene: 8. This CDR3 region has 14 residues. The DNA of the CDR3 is TGCAGCGTAACGACTAGCGGGAGGGCCAATGAGCAGTACTTC. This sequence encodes CSVTTSGRANEQYF.

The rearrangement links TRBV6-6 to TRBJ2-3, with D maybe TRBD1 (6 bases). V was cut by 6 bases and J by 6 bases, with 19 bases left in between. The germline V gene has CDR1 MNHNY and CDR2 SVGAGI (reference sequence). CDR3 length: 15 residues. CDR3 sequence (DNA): TGTGCCAGCAGATCCCTGGCTTCCCAGGGGGATACGCAGTATTTT. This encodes CASRSLASQGDTQYF.

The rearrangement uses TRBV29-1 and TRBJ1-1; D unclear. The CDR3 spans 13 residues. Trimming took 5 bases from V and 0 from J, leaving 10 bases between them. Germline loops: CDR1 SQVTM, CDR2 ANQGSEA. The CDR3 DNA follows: TGCAGCGTTTGGGAGAGTTTGAACACTGAAGCTTTCTTT. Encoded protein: CSVWESLNTEAFF.

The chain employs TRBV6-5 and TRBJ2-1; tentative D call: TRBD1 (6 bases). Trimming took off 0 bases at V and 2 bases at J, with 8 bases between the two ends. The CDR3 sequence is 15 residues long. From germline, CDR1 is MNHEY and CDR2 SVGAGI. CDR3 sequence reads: CASSYSRTAYNEQFF. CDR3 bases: TGTGCCAGCAGTTACTCGCGGACAGCCTACAATGAGCAGTTCTTC.

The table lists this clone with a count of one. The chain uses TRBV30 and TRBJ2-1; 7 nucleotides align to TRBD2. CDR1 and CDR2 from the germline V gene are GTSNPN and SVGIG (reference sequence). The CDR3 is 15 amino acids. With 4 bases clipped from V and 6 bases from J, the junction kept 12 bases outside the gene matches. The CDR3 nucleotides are TGTGCCTGGACTGTGGGGGGGTTTAGGGTCAATGAGCAGTTCTTC. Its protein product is CAWTVGGFRVNEQFF.

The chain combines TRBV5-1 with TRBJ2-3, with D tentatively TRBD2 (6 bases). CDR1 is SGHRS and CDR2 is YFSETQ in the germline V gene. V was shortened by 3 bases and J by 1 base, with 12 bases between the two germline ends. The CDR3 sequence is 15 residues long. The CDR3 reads CASSWAGTGTDTQYF. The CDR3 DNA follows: TGCGCCAGCAGCTGGGCAGGGACTGGCACAGATACGCAGTATTTT.

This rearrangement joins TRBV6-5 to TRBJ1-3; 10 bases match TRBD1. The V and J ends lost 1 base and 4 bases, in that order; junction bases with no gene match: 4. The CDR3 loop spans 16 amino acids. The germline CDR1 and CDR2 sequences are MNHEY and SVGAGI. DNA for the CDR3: TGTGCCAGCAGTTACTTGGGACAGGGGAACGGAAACACCATATATTTT. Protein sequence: CASSYLGQGNGNTIYF.

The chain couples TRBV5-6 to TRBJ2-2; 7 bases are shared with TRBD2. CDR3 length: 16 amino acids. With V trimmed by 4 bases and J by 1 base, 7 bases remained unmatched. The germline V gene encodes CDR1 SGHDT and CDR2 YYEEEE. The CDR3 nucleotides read TGTGCCAGCAGCCTAGGGGCTAGCGGGAACACCGGGGAGCTGTTTTTT. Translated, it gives CASSLGASGNTGELFF.

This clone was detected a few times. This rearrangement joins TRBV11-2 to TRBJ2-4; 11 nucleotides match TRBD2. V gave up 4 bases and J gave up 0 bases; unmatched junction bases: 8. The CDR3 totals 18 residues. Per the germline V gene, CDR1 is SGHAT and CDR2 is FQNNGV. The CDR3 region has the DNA TGTGCCAGCAGCTCACTAATAGCGGGAGGGTTAGCCAAAAACATTCAGTACTTC. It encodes CASSSLIAGGLAKNIQYF. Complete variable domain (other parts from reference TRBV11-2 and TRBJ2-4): EAGVAQSPRYKIIEKRQSVAFWCNPISGHATLYWYQQILGQGPKLLIQFQNNGVVDDSQLPKDRFSAERLKGVDSTLKIQPAKLEDSAVYLCASSSLIAGGLAKNIQYFGAGTRLSVL.

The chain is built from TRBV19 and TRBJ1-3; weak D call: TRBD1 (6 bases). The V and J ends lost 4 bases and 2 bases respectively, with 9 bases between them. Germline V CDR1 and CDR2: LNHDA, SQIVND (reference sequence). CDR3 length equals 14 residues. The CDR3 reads CASSSQGTGNTIYF. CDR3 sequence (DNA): TGTGCCAGTAGTAGCCAGGGGACTGGAAACACCATATATTTT.

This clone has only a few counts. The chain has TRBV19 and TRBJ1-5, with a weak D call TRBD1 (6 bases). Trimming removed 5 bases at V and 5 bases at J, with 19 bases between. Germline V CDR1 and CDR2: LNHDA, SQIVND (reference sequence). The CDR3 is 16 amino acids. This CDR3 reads CASSPQRNRDHQPQHF. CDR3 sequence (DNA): TGTGCCAGTAGTCCACAAAGGAACAGGGATCATCAGCCCCAGCATTTT.

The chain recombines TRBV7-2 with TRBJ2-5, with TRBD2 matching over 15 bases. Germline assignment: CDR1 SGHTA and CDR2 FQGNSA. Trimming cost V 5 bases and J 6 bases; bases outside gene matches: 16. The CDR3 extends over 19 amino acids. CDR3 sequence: CASSPVGTSGGQPPKTQYF. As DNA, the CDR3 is TGTGCCAGCAGCCCCGTGGGGACTAGCGGGGGGCAACCCCCGAAGACCCAGTACTTC.

As DNA, the CDR3 is TGTGCCAGCAGCAAATGCCCGCACACGACAGATACGCAGTATTTT. It yields the protein CASSKCPHTTDTQYF. The V gene is TRBV21-1, the J gene TRBJ2-3; the tabulated D call, TRBD1, remains unverified against the DNA. TRBV21-1 is annotated as a pseudogene. The CDR3 consists of 15 residues.

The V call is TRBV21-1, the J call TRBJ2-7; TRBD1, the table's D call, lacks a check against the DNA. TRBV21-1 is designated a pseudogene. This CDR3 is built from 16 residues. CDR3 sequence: CASSKIRGQGAYEQYF. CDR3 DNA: TGTGCCAGCAGCAAAATTAGGGGACAGGGTGCCTACGAGCAGTACTTC.

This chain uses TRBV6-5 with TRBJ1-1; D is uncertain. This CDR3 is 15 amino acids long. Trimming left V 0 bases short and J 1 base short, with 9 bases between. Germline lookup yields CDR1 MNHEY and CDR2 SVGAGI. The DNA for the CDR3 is TGTGCCAGCAGTTACTCTGGCGGGCCGAACACTGAAGCTTTCTTT. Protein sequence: CASSYSGGPNTEAFF.

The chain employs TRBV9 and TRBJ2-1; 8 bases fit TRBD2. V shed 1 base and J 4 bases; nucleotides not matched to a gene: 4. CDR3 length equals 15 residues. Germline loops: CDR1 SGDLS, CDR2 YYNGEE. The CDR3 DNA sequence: TGTGCCAGCAGCGTAAGCGGGAGCTCTTACAATGAGCAGTTCTTC. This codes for CASSVSGSSYNEQFF.

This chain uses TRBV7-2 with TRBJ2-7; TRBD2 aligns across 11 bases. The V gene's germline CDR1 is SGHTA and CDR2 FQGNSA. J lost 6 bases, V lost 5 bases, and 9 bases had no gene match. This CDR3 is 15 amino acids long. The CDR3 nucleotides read TGTGCCAGCAGCCTGGGACTAGCGGAGTTTACCGAGCAGTACTTC. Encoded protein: CASSLGLAEFTEQYF.

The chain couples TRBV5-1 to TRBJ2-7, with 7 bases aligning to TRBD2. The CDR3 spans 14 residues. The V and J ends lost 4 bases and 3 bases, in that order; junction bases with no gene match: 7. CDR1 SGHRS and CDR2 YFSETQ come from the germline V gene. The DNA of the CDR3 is TGCGCCAGCAGCCCGGTGGGGGGGGTCTACGAGCAGTACTTC. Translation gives CASSPVGGVYEQYF. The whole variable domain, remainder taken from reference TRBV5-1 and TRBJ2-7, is KAGVTQTPRYLIKTRGQQVTLSCSPISGHRSVSWYQQTPGQGLQFLFEYFSETQRNKGNFPGRFSGRQFSNSRSEMNVSTLELGDSALYLCASSPVGGVYEQYFGPGTRLTVT.

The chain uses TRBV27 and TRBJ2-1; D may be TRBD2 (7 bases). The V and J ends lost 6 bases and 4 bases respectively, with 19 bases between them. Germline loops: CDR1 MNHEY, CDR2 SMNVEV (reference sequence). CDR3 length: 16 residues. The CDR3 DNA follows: TGTGCCAGCAGACCCCCAGGGGCGGGAGTTTACAATGAGCAGTTCTTC. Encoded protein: CASRPPGAGVYNEQFF.

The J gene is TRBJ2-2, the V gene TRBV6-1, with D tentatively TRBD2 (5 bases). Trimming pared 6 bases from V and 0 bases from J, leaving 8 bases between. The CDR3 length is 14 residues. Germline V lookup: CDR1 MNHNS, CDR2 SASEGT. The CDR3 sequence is CASSLLANTGELFF. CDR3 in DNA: TGTGCCAGCAGCCTACTAGCGAACACCGGGGAGCTGTTTTTT.

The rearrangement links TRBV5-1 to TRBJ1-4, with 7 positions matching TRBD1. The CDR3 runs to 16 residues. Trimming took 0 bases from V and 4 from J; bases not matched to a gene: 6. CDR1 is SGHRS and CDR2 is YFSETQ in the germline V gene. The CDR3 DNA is TGCGCCAGCAGCTTGGGGCCTCAGGGGGTTAATGAAAAACTGTTTTTT. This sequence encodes CASSLGPQGVNEKLFF. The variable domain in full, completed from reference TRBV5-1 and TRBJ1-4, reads KAGVTQTPRYLIKTRGQQVTLSCSPISGHRSVSWYQQTPGQGLQFLFEYFSETQRNKGNFPGRFSGRQFSNSRSEMNVSTLELGDSALYLCASSLGPQGVNEKLFFGSGTQLSVL.

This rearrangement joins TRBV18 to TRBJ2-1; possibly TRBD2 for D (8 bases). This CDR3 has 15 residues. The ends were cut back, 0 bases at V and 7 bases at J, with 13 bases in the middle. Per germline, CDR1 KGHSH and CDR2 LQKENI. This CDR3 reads CASSPPVAGQNEQFF. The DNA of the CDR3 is TGTGCCAGCTCACCACCGGTAGCGGGACAGAATGAGCAGTTCTTC.